This record covers a single TCR beta chain. Its antigen is undetermined. Profiling relied on immunoSEQ multiplex PCR, and the TCRdb table lists in-frame clones only, not all of them. This table has 55,000 to 75,000 clones, about 90% appearing once. CDR1 and CDR2 (germline): SGHRS, YFSETQ. The CDR3 consists of 15 residues. Trimming took 9 bases from V and 0 from J, leaving 16 bases between them. This entry comes from a study of T cell responses to AZD1222 COVID-19 vaccine. Study results and limitations: In a largely white British group with more females than males, clonal diversity was possibly underestimated. It was only after the peak T cell response that any repertoires were sampled. Spike regions recognized by vaccine-associated CD4 TCRs spanned the protein, led by 160-218 and 743-854.

The TCR sequence derives from an adult in good health. The chain combines TRBV5-1 with TRBJ2-1; D remains unclear. Sample: peripheral blood, taken on day 0 of AZD1222 vaccination. The CDR3 coding sequence is TGCGCCACCTCGGCTGACGGAAGCTCCTACAATGAGCAGTTCTTC. It yields the protein CATSADGSSYNEQFF.